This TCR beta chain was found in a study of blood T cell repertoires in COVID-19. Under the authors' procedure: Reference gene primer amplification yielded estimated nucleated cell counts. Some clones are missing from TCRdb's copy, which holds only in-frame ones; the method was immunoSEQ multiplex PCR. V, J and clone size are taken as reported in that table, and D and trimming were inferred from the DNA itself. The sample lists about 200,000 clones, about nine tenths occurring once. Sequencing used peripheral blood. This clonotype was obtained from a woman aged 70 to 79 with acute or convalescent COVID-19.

Here the CDR3 reads CASSLRTSGYQETQYF. In nucleotides, the CDR3 is TGTGCCAGCAGCCTAAGGACTAGCGGGTACCAAGAGACCCAGTACTTC. The chain joins TRBV5-6 to TRBJ2-5; 11 nucleotides align to TRBD2. Germline CDR1 reads SGHDT; CDR2 reads YYEEEE. The CDR3 length is 16 residues. V lost 4 bases and J lost 0; bases outside the gene matches: 5.